This T cell receptor (beta chain) was documented in a study of T cells in Graves' hyperthyroidism and ophthalmopathy. What was amplified from RNA transcripts were TCR beta CDR3 regions. A first-round RT-PCR of the TCR CDR3 used the HTBI primer set. TCRdb recomputed calls from the multiplex PCR reads with MiXCR, one row per CDR3 protein. This sample has about 350,000 distinct CDR3 sequences, with about 19% found just once. Study-level points and caveats: Stable hyperthyroidism and ophthalmopathy were separated using 13 V-J signatures.

This clonotype occurred many times. As yet, its antigen is unknown. The CDR3 length is 15 residues. With V trimmed by 6 bases and J by 5 bases, 11 bases remained unmatched. Germline V gives CDR1 SNHLY, CDR2 FYNNEI. Disease duration under 2 months; hyperthyroidism patients were aged 18 to 65. It was uncontrolled infection, other autoimmune disease, pregnancy or lactation that excluded patients. The clonotype was recovered from a woman aged 18-30 years with Graves' hyperthyroidism. The V gene is TRBV2, the J gene TRBJ2-5; the match to TRBD2 covers 8 bases. The source material was blood. CDR3 protein: CASSRFRGGGETQYF. The DNA of the CDR3 is TGTGCCAGCAGCCGTTTTCGGGGGGGCGGGGAGACCCAGTACTTC.